One sample yielded the 28 T cell receptor beta chains listed below, sequenced in a study of T-cell reconstitution after alpha-beta-depleted transplantation in children. The TCRbeta library incorporated unique molecular identifiers. TCRdb called the PCR reads again in MiXCR, with one record for every CDR3 protein. This repertoire shows around 380,000 distinct CDR3 sequences, 9.5% to 13% found once; its top ten account for roughly 6%. Material: PBMCs from the stem cell graft donor, obtained from the stem cell graft. The receptors stem from a human donor who donated a stem cell graft to a child with acute myeloid leukemia.

In its sample, this clonotype was seen a few times. The CDR3 loop reads CASRQTGGQYNEQFF. The CDR3 DNA reads as TGTGCCAGCAGACAGACAGGGGGCCAGTACAATGAGCAGTTCTTC. The chain uses TRBV12-3 or TRBV12-4 and TRBJ2-1; the match to TRBD1 covers 10 bases. J lost 4 bases, V lost 6 bases, and 6 bases had no gene match. The CDR3 spans 15 residues.

This chain uses TRBV3-1 with TRBJ2-1; 11 bases agree with TRBD2. The CDR3 has 14 residues. Germline V gene data show CDR1 as LGHDT and CDR2 as YNNKEL (reference sequence). Germline trimming cut 8 bases from V and 9 bases from J; bases unmatched to any gene: 9. CDR3 loop: CASGSGRGGSEQFF. CDR3 nucleotides: TGTGCCAGCGGTAGCGGGAGGGGAGGGAGTGAGCAGTTCTTC.

The genes are TRBV10-3 and TRBJ2-7; the D gene is possibly TRBD2 (5 bases). The germline V and J ends were trimmed by 11 bases and 1 base, with 21 bases remaining between them. Germline CDR1 ENHRY, CDR2 SYGVKD. The CDR3 has 15 amino acids. The CDR3 loop reads CAARSGGGKSYEQYF. The CDR3 DNA follows: TGTGCCGCCCGCAGCGGAGGTGGGAAGTCCTACGAGCAGTACTTC.

Concerning this clonotype itself: The junction does not match germline at one end; this may be a read error. The rearrangement links TRBV5-1 to TRBJ2-1; tentative D call: TRBD1 (7 bases). The CDR3 totals 17 residues. Germline loops: CDR1 SGHRS, CDR2 YFSETQ. The CDR3 DNA sequence: TGCGCCAGCCGCTTTTCCTGGGGGCAGGGGGGAAACAATGAGCAGTTCTTC. This gives the protein CASRFSWGQGGNNEQFF.

This clonotype occurred many times. The CDR3 region has the DNA TGTGCCAGCAGTTTACAGGGTTCTCAGCCCCAGCATTTT. Translation gives CASSLQGSQPQHF. The rearrangement links TRBV12-3 or TRBV12-4 to TRBJ1-5; D possibly corresponds to TRBD1 (5 bases). Trimming stripped 2 bases from V and 6 bases from J, with 8 bases between. The CDR3 has 13 residues.

This clonotype showed up just a few times. The chain is built from TRBV10-3 and TRBJ2-7, with TRBD1 as a possible D gene (5 bases). Looked up from germline, CDR1 is ENHRY and CDR2 is SYGVKD. The CDR3 covers 12 residues. The V end lost 6 bases, the J end lost 3 bases, and 9 bases lay between the germline ends. DNA of the CDR3: TGTGCCATCAGCAGCGACAGCTACGAGCAGTACGTC. This sequence encodes CAISSDSYEQYV.

The rearrangement joins TRBV6-5 to TRBJ1-4; the D gene is possibly TRBD1 (6 bases). Germline V gene sequence: CDR1 MNHEY, CDR2 SVGAGI. Trimming took 0 bases from V and 5 from J, leaving 22 bases between them. The CDR3 spans 19 residues. CDR3 residues: CASSYSNPRQVGRNEKLFF. CDR3 nucleotide sequence: TGTGCCAGCAGTTACTCGAACCCCCGACAGGTGGGAAGAAATGAAAAACTGTTTTTT.

This clonotype was observed a handful of times. The DNA for the CDR3 is TGCGCCAGCAGCGACGGGTGGTCTGAAGCTTTCTTT. This sequence encodes CASSDGWSEAFF. The chain uses TRBV5-1 and TRBJ1-1; D is ambiguous. CDR1 and CDR2 (germline): SGHRS, YFSETQ. The CDR3 has 12 amino acids. V was trimmed by 4 bases and J by 6 bases, leaving 10 bases between them.

The V gene is TRBV11-2, the J gene TRBJ2-6, with 12 bases that match TRBD2. This CDR3 comprises 18 residues. From germline, CDR1 is SGHAT and CDR2 FQNNGV. V lost 4 bases to trimming and J lost 0 bases; unmatched junction nucleotides: 4. Here the CDR3 DNA reads TGTGCCAGCAGCTCGGGACTAGCGGGTTTCTCTGGGGCCAACGTCCTGACTTTC. The encoded protein is CASSSGLAGFSGANVLTF.

There are a few counts of this clonotype. The CDR3, as DNA: TGTGCCAGCAGCTGGGGGGACGGTTTCGTCTATGGCTACACCTTC. Translation gives CASSWGDGFVYGYTF. The V call is TRBV3-1, the J call TRBJ1-2, with D perhaps TRBD1 (5 bases). The CDR3 has 15 residues. Trimming stripped 5 bases from V and 4 bases from J, with 17 bases between. Germline V gene data show CDR1 as LGHDT and CDR2 as YNNKEL (reference sequence).

This clonotype was counted a few times. The V and J genes are TRBV5-1 and TRBJ2-3; TRBD1 or TRBD2 may be the D gene (5 bases each). V was clipped by 9 bases and J by 3 bases, with 17 bases between them. Germline V gene data show CDR1 as SGHRS and CDR2 as YFSETQ. The CDR3 extends over 14 amino acids. The CDR3 spells CATTGTTFTDTQYF. The CDR3 DNA is TGCGCCACCACCGGGACCACCTTTACAGATACGCAGTATTTT.

This chain connects TRBV3-1 to TRBJ2-5; 8 positions agree with TRBD2. The CDR3 is 15 residues long. Losses at the gene ends were 0 bases for V and 3 bases for J; bases not matched to a gene: 3. Per germline, CDR1 LGHDT and CDR2 YNNKEL (reference sequence). The CDR3 nucleotides read TGTGCCAGCAGCCAAGATTTGCGGGGGGAAGAGACCCAGTACTTC. This translates into CASSQDLRGEETQYF.

This clonotype was seen repeatedly, ten times or more. The J gene is TRBJ2-5, the V gene TRBV27; D is undetermined. V dropped 3 bases and J dropped 5 bases, with 10 bases sitting between them. This CDR3 is 13 amino acids long. Germline CDR1 and CDR2: MNHEY and SMNVEV (reference sequence). CDR3 bases: TGTGCCAGCAGTTTCGGACGTGAGGAGACCCAGTACTTC. Translation: CASSFGREETQYF.

This clonotype was counted only a few times. This rearrangement joins TRBV7-9 to TRBJ2-1; 13 nucleotides match TRBD2. CDR1 and CDR2 from the germline V gene are SEHNR and FQNEAQ (reference sequence). The V segment lost 6 bases and the J segment 7 bases; nucleotides outside the gene matches: 9. The CDR3 length is 16 residues. The CDR3 sequence: CASRRTSGGLGNEQFF. The CDR3 DNA reads as TGTGCCAGCAGGAGGACTAGCGGGGGTCTAGGGAATGAGCAGTTCTTC.

The rearrangement joins TRBV4-2 to TRBJ2-2; no clear D gene. V lost 1 base and J lost 1, with 10 bases in between. The length of the CDR3 is 16 residues. CDR1 is LGHNA and CDR2 is YNFKEQ in the germline V gene. The CDR3 DNA is TGTGCCAGCAGCCAAGCGTTCAAGCAGAACACCGGGGAGCTGTTTTTT. Protein product: CASSQAFKQNTGELFF.

This clonotype was counted between two and nine times. V and J are TRBV20-1 and TRBJ1-4; 8 nucleotides match TRBD1. CDR3 length: 13 residues. J was trimmed by 3 bases and V by 6 bases; bases with no gene match: 3. CDR1 is DFQATT and CDR2 is SNEGSKA in the germline V gene (reference sequence). The CDR3 loop reads CSAQQGANEKLFF. The CDR3 region has the DNA TGCAGTGCACAACAGGGGGCTAATGAAAAACTGTTTTTT.

This clonotype has a count of ten or more. The V call is TRBV6-7, the J call TRBJ1-4; D call uncertain. TRBV6-7 is an open reading frame whose function is uncertain. Trimming removed 0 bases from V and 0 bases from J, with 2 bases in between. This CDR3 contains 14 residues. This CDR3 reads CASSYSPTNEKLFF. For the CDR3, the DNA is TGTGCCAGCAGTTACTCCCCAACTAATGAAAAACTGTTTTTT.

This clonotype was seen many times. V gene TRBV20-1 combines with J gene TRBJ2-7; 9 bases line up with TRBD2. The CDR3 runs to 13 residues. The germline CDR1 and CDR2 sequences are DFQATT and SNEGSKA (reference sequence). The J segment lost 2 bases and the V segment lost 5 bases, leaving 4 bases of the junction unmatched. This chain's CDR3 is CSAPSGTPYEQYF. CDR3 bases: TGCAGTGCTCCTAGCGGGACTCCCTACGAGCAGTACTTC.

This clonotype occurred many times. V is TRBV12-3 or TRBV12-4 and J is TRBJ1-4; 10 bases map to TRBD1. The length of the CDR3 is 15 residues. J lost 6 bases, V lost 5 bases, and 6 bases had no gene match. DNA for the CDR3: TGTGCCAGCAGTCTCTCCGGGACAGGGGATGAAAAACTGTTTTTT. Encoded protein: CASSLSGTGDEKLFF.

This clonotype was seen more than once but under ten times. The chain has TRBV20-1 and TRBJ1-4, with D perhaps TRBD1 (5 bases). The germline V gene has CDR1 DFQATT and CDR2 SNEGSKA (reference sequence). Deletions cut 3 bases from V and 7 bases from J, with 12 bases between. This CDR3 spans 13 amino acids. CDR3 region: CSASPPGGEKLFF. The CDR3 DNA reads as TGCAGTGCTAGCCCCCCGGGGGGTGAAAAACTGTTTTTT.

V gene TRBV20-1 combines with J gene TRBJ2-3; 11 bases are shared with TRBD2. This CDR3 is built from 17 residues. V gave up 3 bases and J gave up 0 bases; unmatched junction bases: 8. Germline CDR1 and CDR2: DFQATT and SNEGSKA (reference sequence). DNA for the CDR3: TGCAGTGCTAGTCTAGCGGGGGGCCTATATAGCACAGATACGCAGTATTTT. Encoded protein: CSASLAGGLYSTDTQYF.

The table lists this clonotype with a few counts. The chain couples TRBV27 to TRBJ2-7; D unclear. Deletions cut 3 bases from V and 5 bases from J, with 14 bases between. Germline lookup yields CDR1 MNHEY and CDR2 SMNVEV (reference sequence). The CDR3 totals 14 residues. This chain's CDR3 is CASSFAPRLHEQYF. The CDR3 nucleotides read TGTGCCAGCAGTTTCGCGCCTCGACTCCACGAGCAGTACTTC.

The sample holds many counts of this clonotype. The rearrangement joins TRBV7-2 to TRBJ2-2; D call uncertain. CDR3 size: 14 residues. The V gene lost 1 base and the J gene lost 3 bases, with 6 bases spanning the gap. Germline-derived CDR1 and CDR2 are SGHTA and FQGNSA. The CDR3 spells CASSLEGHTGELFF. In DNA, the CDR3 is TGTGCCAGCAGCTTAGAGGGCCACACCGGGGAGCTGTTTTTT.

This clonotype was observed a handful of times. The gene calls are TRBV10-3 and TRBJ2-5; 14 bases agree with TRBD2. V lost 3 bases, J lost 1 base, and 10 bases stayed unmatched. CDR1 and CDR2 (germline): ENHRY, SYGVKD. The CDR3 consists of 19 residues. In DNA form, the CDR3 reads TGTGCCATCAGTGACGGGCAGACTAGCGGGAGGGCTCCCCAAGAGACCCAGTACTTC. As protein: CAISDGQTSGRAPQETQYF.

This clonotype was observed a few times. V and J are TRBV30 and TRBJ2-7, with 7 nucleotides matching TRBD1. The V segment lost 7 bases and the J segment 0 bases; nucleotides outside the gene matches: 9. The CDR3 totals 14 residues. From germline, CDR1 is GTSNPN and CDR2 SVGIG (reference sequence). CDR3 sequence: CASTPRQGSYEQYF. As DNA, the CDR3 is TGTGCCTCAACCCCCAGACAGGGCTCCTACGAGCAGTACTTC.

V gene TRBV19 combines with J gene TRBJ1-1; no reliable D call. Trimming took 3 bases from V and 1 from J, leaving 12 bases between them. CDR3 length: 15 residues. The germline CDR1 and CDR2 sequences are LNHDA and SQIVND (reference sequence). The CDR3 sequence is CASSIDGRGNTEAFF. The CDR3 coding sequence is TGTGCCAGTAGTATCGACGGGCGCGGGAACACTGAAGCTTTCTTT. The entire variable domain, with the rest obtained from reference TRBV19 and TRBJ1-1, is as follows: DGGITQSPKYLFRKEGQNVTLSCEQNLNHDAMYWYRQDPGQGLRLIYYSQIVNDFQKGDIAEGYSVSREKKESFPLTVTSAQKNPTAFYLCASSIDGRGNTEAFFGQGTRLTVV.

The chain recombines TRBV27 with TRBJ2-1; 8 bases fit TRBD2. V lost 1 base to trimming and J lost 7 bases; unmatched junction nucleotides: 9. CDR1 is MNHEY, CDR2 SMNVEV, per germline (reference sequence). CDR3 length: 16 residues. The CDR3 sequence is CASSLFSGLAGNEQFF. The CDR3 bases are TGTGCCAGCAGTTTATTCTCAGGACTAGCCGGGAATGAGCAGTTCTTC.

This chain uses TRBV5-1 with TRBJ2-5; 9 bases are shared with TRBD2. J was trimmed by 5 bases and V by 5 bases; bases with no gene match: 10. Germline CDR1 reads SGHRS; CDR2 reads YFSETQ. This CDR3 is 15 amino acids long. The DNA of the CDR3 is TGCGCCAGCAGATCCCTTAGCGGGAGCGTGGAGACCCAGTACTTC. Residues: CASRSLSGSVETQYF.